This TCR beta chain comes out of a study of T cells in Graves' hyperthyroidism and ophthalmopathy (dated by TCRdb to the late 2010s). Broadly, across the study: Peripheral blood samples were taken at the time of initial diagnosis, prior to any treatment. To identify TCR V-J signatures that set the groups apart, the researchers used a discovery cohort of 100 or so patients, made up of 43 with Graves' ophthalmopathy and about 60 with stable Graves' hyperthyroidism. An independent validation cohort of 18 to 20 hyperthyroidism patients and approximately 16 patients who later progressed to ophthalmopathy tested prospective prediction of ophthalmopathy. For training and testing, the roughly 93 patients in the discovery cohort were randomly divided in a 7:3 ratio. In addition, the study compared T-cell repertoires in thyroid tissue and in blood from five to seven Graves' hyperthyroidism patients. Following sampling, methimazole starting at 30 mg daily was given to hyperthyroidism patients, and high-dose intravenous methylprednisolone was given to ophthalmopathy patients. The paper describes TCR Vbeta CDR3 sequencing of roughly 130 peripheral blood samples, made up of about 41 ophthalmopathy patients, roughly 72 hyperthyroidism patients and 17 progressor patients.

As regards this clonotype: This clone's antigen is unknown. Per-base qualities were not stored, and no clone one base away is much larger.

TCR beta CDR3 regions were amplified from RNA transcripts. The first round of RT-PCR for the TCR CDR3 was performed with the HTBI primer set and the Qiagen OneStep RT-PCR kit. A second multiplex PCR round built the libraries, followed by size selection and purification. Paired-end sequencing of the libraries was performed with 100 bp reads on an Illumina HiSeq2000. The source study handled its data this way. Raw data were processed with SOAPnuke, discarding reads with adapters, uncalled bases, mean Phred below 15, or no exact constant-primer or identifier match. High-quality paired reads were merged with COPE v1.2.5, and unique nucleotide sequences were defined as clonotypes. MiTCR v1.1 was used to align the clonotypes against IMGT TRBV, TRBD and TRBJ reference segments. Only V-J combinations with frequency above 0.0001, covering 99% to 99.2% of repertoires, were analysed. The TCS score was defined as F50 (clonal expansion) divided by E x V (chaos), with BLOSUM62-based TCRdist calculated between CDR3 peptides within each V-J. Welch's t-statistics and random forest reduced 450 to 600 V-J features to around 14, which were used in a naive Bayes classifier (R e1071). The public reads were quality trimmed at Q25 with fastp and then assembled into clones with MiXCR by TCRdb, keeping productive beta chains. Rows with one shared CDR3 protein collapse into an entry with the most common genes and DNA. The V and J calls follow TCRdb's processing rather than the paper's. Here the sample has roughly 420,000 distinct CDR3 sequences; 15% to 19% occur a single time. The ten largest clones represent roughly an eighth of the sample.

General study outcomes and caveats: Most expanded thyroid clonotypes (frequency above 0.001) were also detected in blood, suggesting blood repertoires may reflect thyroid immune responses. Sample size was not statistically predetermined, and blinding of investigators to group allocation was not performed. A 13 V-J signature model separated ophthalmopathy from stable hyperthyroidism, with roughly 88% sensitivity and just under 84% specificity in cross-validation and 80%/75% in testing. In validation, the model predicted progression to ophthalmopathy with 60% to 71% sensitivity and less than 80% specificity, a median of roughly seven months before onset.

A patient counted as having stable Graves' hyperthyroidism if no progression to ophthalmopathy occurred over 18 months of follow-up. Hyperthyroidism patients were newly diagnosed, had a disease duration of under 2 months, and were aged 18 to 65 years. Patients with uncontrolled infections, other autoimmune diseases, pregnancy or lactation were excluded. Diagnoses were based on clinical symptoms, serum thyroxine and TRAb, thyroid ultrasound and orbital computed tomography. PBMCs were separated from roughly 9.3 ml of fresh peripheral blood using Ficoll-Paque density gradient centrifugation. Total RNA was extracted using Trizol reagent, and RNA quality was assessed on an Agilent 2100 Bioanalyzer. The sequence was collected from a young woman with Graves' hyperthyroidism. Sequencing used blood.

The DNA reads TGCAGTGCTAGAAAACAGGAGACCCAGTACTTC. It encodes CSARKQETQYF. The rearrangement combines TRBV20-1 with TRBJ2-5, with an unclear D gene assignment. V was cut back by 2 bases and J by 5 bases, leaving a gap of 6 bases between them. The germline V gene (reference sequence) gives CDR1 as DFQATT and CDR2 as SNEGSKA. The CDR3 runs 11 amino acids, cysteine and phenylalanine included. The kept DNA is CDR3 alone, 33 bases in frame from the first base.